This T cell receptor (beta chain) was identified during a study of regulatory T cells in long-lasting Graves disease. General study findings and limits: Persistent disease was characterized by preferential usage of TRBV28, TRBJ1-2 and TRBJ2-5.

The sample's time point: persistent/refractory GD, antithyroid drugs over 5 years with positive TRAb. Making the TCR library involved RNA that had been extracted from PBMCs. Peripheral blood, approximately 9 milliliters per patient, was collected in EDTA tubes. The CDR3 runs 14 residues. The germline CDR1 and CDR2 sequences are SEHNR and FQNEAQ (reference sequence). The germline V and J ends were trimmed by 3 bases and 7 bases, with 15 bases remaining between them. The TCR beta library used iRepertoire HTBI primers with Arm-PCR amplification of CDR3. TCRdb itself ran the multiplex PCR reads through MiXCR, one entry per CDR3 protein. The sample comprises around 450,000 distinct CDR3 sequences, about 22% of which are singletons, and 6.5% to 9% rests with the top ten. This clonotype has a single count. Its antigen is not known. Since a far larger clone is one base different, this is likely a read error.

Sequencing was performed on peripheral blood mononuclear cells (PBMCs), taken when the disease was refractory, from a patient treated with antithyroid drugs. The gene calls are TRBV7-9 and TRBJ2-5, with a possible D match to TRBD2 (6 bases). The clonotype comes from a female donor with Graves disease. For the CDR3, the DNA is TGTGCCAGCAGCTTGGTCCCTAGCGAAGGGACCCAGTACTTC. Translating gives CASSLVPSEGTQYF.